These 16 T cell receptor beta chains were all obtained from the same sample, sequenced in a study of T cell responses to AZD1222 COVID-19 vaccine. Method: immunoSEQ multiplex PCR; TCRdb's copy keeps in-frame clones and lacks some. The sample consists of about 150,000 clones, around 90% of them appearing once. The material sequenced was peripheral blood, taken on day 0 of AZD1222 vaccination. These receptors all stem from an adult in good health.

This clone was counted once. The chain uses TRBV7-9 and TRBJ2-5; TRBD1 aligns across 8 bases. V was clipped by 7 bases and J by 5 bases; unmatched bases: 9. This CDR3 has 14 residues. Germline-derived CDR1 and CDR2 are SEHNR and FQNEAQ (reference sequence). The CDR3 loop is CASTKDRVGETQYF. The CDR3 DNA reads as TGTGCCAGCACCAAGGACAGGGTAGGGGAGACCCAGTACTTC. Drawing the rest from reference TRBV7-9 and TRBJ2-5, the complete variable domain is DTGVSQNPRHKITKRGQNVTFRCDPISEHNRLYWYRQTLGQGPEFLTYFQNEAQLEKSRLLSDRFSAERPKGSFSTLEIQRTEQGDSAMYLCASTKDRVGETQYFGPGTRLLVL.

The chain has TRBV7-2 and TRBJ1-5; TRBD1 might be the D (5 bases). V lost 5 bases and J lost 6, with 17 bases in between. Germline V gives CDR1 SGHTA, CDR2 FQGNSA. The CDR3 length is 15 residues. The CDR3 protein is CASSPMGGVFQPQHF. In nucleotides, the CDR3 is TGTGCCAGCAGCCCCATGGGGGGAGTCTTTCAGCCCCAGCATTTT.

The V gene is TRBV20-1, the J gene TRBJ2-3; perhaps D is TRBD1 or TRBD2 (7 bases each). Trimming left V 3 bases short and J 2 bases short, with 12 bases between. The CDR3 totals 14 residues. CDR1 is DFQATT, CDR2 SNEGSKA, per germline (reference sequence). CDR3 protein: CSASGEGATDTQYF. CDR3 nucleotide sequence: TGCAGTGCTAGTGGGGAGGGGGCCACAGATACGCAGTATTTT.

The chain joins TRBV18 to TRBJ1-4; D is perhaps TRBD1 (6 bases). CDR1 and CDR2 from the germline V gene are KGHSH and LQKENI. V lost 2 bases and J lost 0, with 10 bases in between. CDR3 length: 16 residues. In nucleotides, the CDR3 is TGTGCCAGCTCACCAAGACAGGATGCAACTAATGAAAAACTGTTTTTT. Translation: CASSPRQDATNEKLFF.

The V call is TRBV11-2, the J call TRBJ1-2; 10 nucleotides match TRBD1. The length of the CDR3 is 17 residues. Looked up from germline, CDR1 is SGHAT and CDR2 is FQNNGV. V dropped 3 bases and J dropped 2; count of bases not matched to a gene: 9. In nucleotides, the CDR3 is TGTGCCAGCAGCTTCCTTAGTTGGGACAGGGGCAACTATGGCTACACCTTC. As protein: CASSFLSWDRGNYGYTF. Based on the CDR3 plus reference TRBV11-2 and TRBJ1-2, the full variable domain is EAGVAQSPRYKIIEKRQSVAFWCNPISGHATLYWYQQILGQGPKLLIQFQNNGVVDDSQLPKDRFSAERLKGVDSTLKIQPAKLEDSAVYLCASSFLSWDRGNYGYTFGSGTRLTVV.

The V call is TRBV11-3, the J call TRBJ2-3; a possible D gene is TRBD2 (6 bases). The germline V gene has CDR1 SGHNT and CDR2 YENEEA. CDR3 length equals 16 residues. Trimming took 5 bases from V and 3 from J, leaving 18 bases between them. The CDR3 DNA sequence: TGTGCCAGCAGCCACTCGGTCGGGAGTGGGACAGATACGCAGTATTTT. Translated: CASSHSVGSGTDTQYF.

V is TRBV6-5 and J is TRBJ2-5; the D gene is possibly TRBD2 (6 bases). Trimming removed 0 bases at V and 2 bases at J, with 7 bases between. The CDR3 consists of 14 residues. Germline assignment: CDR1 MNHEY and CDR2 SVGAGI. The CDR3 sequence is CASSYSAGQETQYF. The DNA for the CDR3 is TGTGCCAGCAGTTACTCGGCGGGGCAAGAGACCCAGTACTTC.

The chain joins TRBV2 to TRBJ1-5, with 7 positions matching TRBD1. This CDR3 has 16 residues. Trimming took 6 bases from V and 0 from J; bases not matched to a gene: 8. From germline, CDR1 is SNHLY and CDR2 FYNNEI. As DNA, the CDR3 is TGTGCCAGCAGCGCCGGACAGGTTAATAGCAATCAGCCCCAGCATTTT. Translated, it gives CASSAGQVNSNQPQHF. The full variable domain, in which reference TRBV2 and TRBJ1-5 provide the parts outside the CDR3, is EPEVTQTPSHQVTQMGQEVILRCVPISNHLYFYWYRQILGQKVEFLVSFYNNEISEKSEIFDDQFSVERPDGSNFTLKIRSTKLEDSAMYFCASSAGQVNSNQPQHFGDGTRLSIL.

The chain is built from TRBV9 and TRBJ2-5; D possibly corresponds to TRBD1 (5 bases). Per the germline V gene, CDR1 is SGDLS and CDR2 is YYNGEE. Between the trimmed V and J ends, which lost 0 bases and 3 bases, there was a span of 9 bases. CDR3 length equals 14 residues. CDR3 protein: CASSVDPGKETQYF. CDR3 nucleotides: TGTGCCAGCAGCGTAGATCCAGGGAAAGAGACCCAGTACTTC.

This clone was observed a handful of times. V gene TRBV19 combines with J gene TRBJ2-7; D might be TRBD1 (6 bases). The CDR3 covers 12 residues. The germline V gene encodes CDR1 LNHDA and CDR2 SQIVND (reference sequence). V was pared by 5 bases and J by 4 bases, with 9 bases between. CDR3 region: CASSQQGYEQYF. DNA for the CDR3: TGTGCCAGTAGTCAACAGGGATACGAGCAGTACTTC.

This rearrangement joins TRBV6-5 to TRBJ2-1; a weak D match, TRBD1 (5 bases). The germline V gene encodes CDR1 MNHEY and CDR2 SVGAGI. The V gene lost 6 bases and the J gene lost 4 bases, with 16 bases spanning the gap. This CDR3 is 15 amino acids long. The CDR3 loop reads CASSQGGTLYNEQFF. The CDR3 nucleotides are TGTGCCAGCAGCCAGGGCGGAACCCTTTACAATGAGCAGTTCTTC.

The chain employs TRBV4-3 and TRBJ1-1; D not resolved. Germline V gene lookup returns CDR1 LGHNA and CDR2 YSLEER. V lost 0 bases, J lost 5 bases, and 10 bases lay in between. The CDR3 has 14 amino acids. The CDR3 is CASSQDVTRTEAFF. Here the CDR3 DNA reads TGCGCCAGCAGCCAAGATGTAACTAGGACTGAAGCTTTCTTT.

This chain links TRBV19 with TRBJ1-1; the D is unclear. The CDR3 contains 13 residues. V dropped 6 bases and J dropped 6 bases, with 14 bases sitting between them. CDR1 LNHDA and CDR2 SQIVND come from the germline V gene (reference sequence). The CDR3 DNA is TGTGCCAGTAGCCTGGCCCTGCGGCCTGAAGCTTTCTTT. Its translation: CASSLALRPEAFF.

The count of this clone is one. The chain links TRBV19 to TRBJ1-2; possible D gene TRBD1, 5 bases. Per the germline V gene, CDR1 is LNHDA and CDR2 is SQIVND (reference sequence). V was cut by 7 bases and J by 8 bases, with 17 bases left in between. CDR3 length equals 13 residues. The CDR3 DNA follows: TGTGCCAGTACCCCCGGGACGTATAGAGGCTACACCTTC. This encodes CASTPGTYRGYTF.

This clone was recorded once. The chain joins TRBV6-5 to TRBJ1-1; tentative D call: TRBD1 (6 bases). V lost 4 bases and J 4 bases, leaving 13 bases between the germline ends. The CDR3 runs to 14 residues. Germline CDR1 MNHEY, CDR2 SVGAGI. The CDR3, as DNA: TGTGCCAGCAGTTCGGACAGAGCCGGCACTGAAGCTTTCTTT. Translating it yields CASSSDRAGTEAFF.

The chain carries TRBV7-2 and TRBJ1-6; TRBD1 is a possible D gene (5 bases). V dropped 5 bases and J dropped 9 bases, with 20 bases sitting between them. The CDR3 length is 16 residues. CDR1 and CDR2 (germline): SGHTA, FQGNSA. The CDR3 is CASSPTQAPGGSPLHF. In nucleotides, the CDR3 is TGTGCCAGCAGCCCAACCCAGGCGCCGGGGGGTTCACCCCTCCACTTT.